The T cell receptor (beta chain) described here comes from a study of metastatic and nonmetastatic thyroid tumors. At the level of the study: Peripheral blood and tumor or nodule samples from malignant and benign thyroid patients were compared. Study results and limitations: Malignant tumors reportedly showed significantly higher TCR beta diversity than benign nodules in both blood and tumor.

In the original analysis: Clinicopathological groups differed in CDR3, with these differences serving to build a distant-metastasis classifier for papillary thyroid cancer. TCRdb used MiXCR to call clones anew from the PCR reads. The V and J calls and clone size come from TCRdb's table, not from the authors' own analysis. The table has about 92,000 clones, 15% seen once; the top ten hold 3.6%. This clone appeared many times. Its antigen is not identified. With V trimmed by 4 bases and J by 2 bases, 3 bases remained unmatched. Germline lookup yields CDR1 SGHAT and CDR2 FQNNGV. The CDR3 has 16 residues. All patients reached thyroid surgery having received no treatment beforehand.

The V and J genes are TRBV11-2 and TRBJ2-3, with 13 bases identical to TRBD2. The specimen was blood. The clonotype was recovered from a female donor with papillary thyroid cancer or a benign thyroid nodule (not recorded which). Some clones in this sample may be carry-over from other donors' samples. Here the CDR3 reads CASSSLAGGLTDTQYF. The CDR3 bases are TGTGCCAGCAGCTCACTAGCGGGGGGGCTCACAGATACGCAGTATTTT.